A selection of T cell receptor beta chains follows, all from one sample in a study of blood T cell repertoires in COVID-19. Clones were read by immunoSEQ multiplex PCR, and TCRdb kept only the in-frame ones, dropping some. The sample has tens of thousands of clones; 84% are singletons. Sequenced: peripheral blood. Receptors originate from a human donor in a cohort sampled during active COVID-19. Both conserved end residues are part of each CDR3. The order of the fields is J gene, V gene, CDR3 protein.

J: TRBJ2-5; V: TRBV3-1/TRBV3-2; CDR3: CASSQAQQETQYF
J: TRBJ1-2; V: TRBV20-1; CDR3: CSARDSGGYTF
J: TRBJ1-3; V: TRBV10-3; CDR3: CAISESGVGYSGNTIYF
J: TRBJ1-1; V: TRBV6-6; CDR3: CASSYTGGAFF
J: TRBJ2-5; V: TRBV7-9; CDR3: CASSFLSGGPGETQYF
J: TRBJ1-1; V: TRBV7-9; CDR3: CASSLLRGAFF
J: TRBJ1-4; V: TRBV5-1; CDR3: CASSLEGRGSEKLFF
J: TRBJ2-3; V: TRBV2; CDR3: CASSLPGRVLYF
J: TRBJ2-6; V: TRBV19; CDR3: CASTGGANVLTF
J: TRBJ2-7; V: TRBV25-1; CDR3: CASSGGGRLYEQYF
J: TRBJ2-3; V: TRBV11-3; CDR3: CASSKDWTDTQYF
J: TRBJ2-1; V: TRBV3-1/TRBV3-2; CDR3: CASSQRRRGIRGNEQFF
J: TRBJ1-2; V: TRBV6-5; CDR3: CASTRSGEGYTF
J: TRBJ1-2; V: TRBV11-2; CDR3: CASSRDRGLGYTF
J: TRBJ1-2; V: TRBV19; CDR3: CASSHGTGYGYTF
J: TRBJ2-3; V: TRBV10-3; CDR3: CAISEGLAGTDTQYF
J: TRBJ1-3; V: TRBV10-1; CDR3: CASKSWFGNTIYF
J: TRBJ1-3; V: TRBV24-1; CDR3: CATSDSGSGNTIYF
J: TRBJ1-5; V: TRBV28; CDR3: CASSESNQPQHF
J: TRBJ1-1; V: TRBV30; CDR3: CAWSEGRHAFF
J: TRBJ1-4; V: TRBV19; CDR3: CASSIRSETNEKLFF
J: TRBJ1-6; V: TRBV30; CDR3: CAHSRGINSPLHF
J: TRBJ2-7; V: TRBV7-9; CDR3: CASSHPGQGRYEQYF
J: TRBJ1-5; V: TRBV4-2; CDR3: CASSQAKDSLGNQPQHF
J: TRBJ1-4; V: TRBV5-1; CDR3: CASSLAGDRPRELFF
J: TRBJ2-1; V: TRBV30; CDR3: CAWTRGLDYNEQFF
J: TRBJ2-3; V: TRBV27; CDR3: CASSLSPLAPDTQYF